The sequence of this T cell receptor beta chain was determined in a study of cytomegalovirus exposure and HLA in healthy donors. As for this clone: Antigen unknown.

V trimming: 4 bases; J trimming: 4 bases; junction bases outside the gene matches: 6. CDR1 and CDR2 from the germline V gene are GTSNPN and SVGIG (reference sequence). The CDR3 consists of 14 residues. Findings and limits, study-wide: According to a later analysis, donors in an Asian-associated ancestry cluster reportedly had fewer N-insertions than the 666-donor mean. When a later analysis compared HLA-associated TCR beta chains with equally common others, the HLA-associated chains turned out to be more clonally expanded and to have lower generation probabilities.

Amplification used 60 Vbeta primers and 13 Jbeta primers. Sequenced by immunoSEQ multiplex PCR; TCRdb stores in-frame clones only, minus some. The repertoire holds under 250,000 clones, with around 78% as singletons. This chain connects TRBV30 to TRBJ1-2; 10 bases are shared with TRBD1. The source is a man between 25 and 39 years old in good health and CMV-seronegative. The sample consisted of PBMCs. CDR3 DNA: TGTGCCTGGATGACGGACAGGGGGTTCTATGGCTACACCTTC. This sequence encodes CAWMTDRGFYGYTF.